This T cell receptor beta chain was sequenced in a study of beta chain features in type 1 diabetes. Heparinised blood was drawn once per donor, averaging around 120 mL. Sorting that relied on CD45RO/CCR7/CD25/CD127/CD95/CD27 yielded CD4+ naive, central memory, regulatory and stem cell-like memory cells. Isolated RNA was reverse transcribed in full, so expressed TCRB transcripts were sequenced. Each sample of naive, central memory or regulatory T cells had, on average, about 3.5 million reads. Sequencing used immunoSEQ multiplex PCR; TCRdb keeps in-frame clones, though not all of them. The profile shows about 350,000 clones, roughly a fifth of them singletons. This clone appeared a few times. Input material: naive CD4+ T cells from blood. The receptor's source is a woman under 30 in good health.

In nucleotides, the CDR3 is TGTGCCAGTAGTGTCGATGGGGCCCTCTATGGCTACACCTTC. Encoded protein: CASSVDGALYGYTF. The chain carries TRBV19 and TRBJ1-2; TRBD1 is a possible D gene (5 bases). Between the trimmed V and J ends, which lost 5 bases and 4 bases, there was a span of 14 bases. Germline CDR1 is LNHDA and CDR2 is SQIVND (reference sequence). The CDR3 covers 14 residues.